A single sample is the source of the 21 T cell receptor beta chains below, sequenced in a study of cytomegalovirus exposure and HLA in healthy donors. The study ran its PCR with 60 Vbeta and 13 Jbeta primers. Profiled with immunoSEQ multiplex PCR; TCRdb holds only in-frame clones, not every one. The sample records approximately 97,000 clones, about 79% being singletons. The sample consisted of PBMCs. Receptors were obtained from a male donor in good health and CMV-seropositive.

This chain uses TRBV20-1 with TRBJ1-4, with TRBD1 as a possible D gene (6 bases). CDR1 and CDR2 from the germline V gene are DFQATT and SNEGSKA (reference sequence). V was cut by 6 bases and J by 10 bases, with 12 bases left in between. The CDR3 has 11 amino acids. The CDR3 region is CSAEGVGKLFF. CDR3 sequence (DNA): TGCAGTGCAGAGGGGGTCGGAAAACTGTTTTTT.

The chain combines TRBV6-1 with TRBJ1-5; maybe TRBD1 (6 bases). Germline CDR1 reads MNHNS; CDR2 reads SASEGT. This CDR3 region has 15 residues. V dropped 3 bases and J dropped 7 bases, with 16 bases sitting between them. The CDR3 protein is CASSEWDNEAQPQHF. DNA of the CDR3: TGTGCCAGCAGTGAGTGGGACAACGAGGCACAGCCCCAGCATTTT.

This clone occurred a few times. The CDR3 sequence: CASSQTSGGPQRSTDTQYF. The CDR3 coding sequence is TGTGCCAGCAGCCAGACTAGCGGGGGACCCCAGCGAAGCACAGATACGCAGTATTTT. The chain employs TRBV11-3 and TRBJ2-3; 12 bases match TRBD2. The V segment lost 5 bases and the J segment 0 bases; nucleotides outside the gene matches: 12. The CDR3 is made up of 19 amino acids. Per germline, CDR1 SGHNT and CDR2 YENEEA.

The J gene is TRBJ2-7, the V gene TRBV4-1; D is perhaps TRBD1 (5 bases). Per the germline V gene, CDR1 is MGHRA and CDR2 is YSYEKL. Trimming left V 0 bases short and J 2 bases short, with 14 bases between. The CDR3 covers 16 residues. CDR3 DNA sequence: TGCGCCAGCAGCCAAGATAGAACAGGAGCTACCTACGAGCAGTACTTC. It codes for CASSQDRTGATYEQYF.

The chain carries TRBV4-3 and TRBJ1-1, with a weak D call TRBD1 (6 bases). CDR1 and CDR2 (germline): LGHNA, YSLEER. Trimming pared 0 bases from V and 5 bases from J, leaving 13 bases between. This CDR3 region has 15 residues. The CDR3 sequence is CASSQEGAVGTEAFF. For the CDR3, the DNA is TGCGCCAGCAGCCAAGAGGGGGCTGTGGGAACTGAAGCTTTCTTT.

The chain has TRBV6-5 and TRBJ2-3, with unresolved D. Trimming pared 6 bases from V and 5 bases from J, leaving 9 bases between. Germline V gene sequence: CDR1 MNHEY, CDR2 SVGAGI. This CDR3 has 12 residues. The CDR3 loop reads CASSQTGDTQYF. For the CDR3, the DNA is TGTGCCAGCAGCCAGACTGGAGATACGCAGTATTTT.

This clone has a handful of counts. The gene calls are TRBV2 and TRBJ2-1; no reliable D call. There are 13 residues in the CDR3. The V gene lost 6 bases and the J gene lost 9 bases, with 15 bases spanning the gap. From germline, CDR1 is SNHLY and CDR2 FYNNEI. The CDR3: CASSSTPTGEQFF. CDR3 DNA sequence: TGTGCCAGCAGCTCTACCCCGACTGGTGAGCAGTTCTTC.

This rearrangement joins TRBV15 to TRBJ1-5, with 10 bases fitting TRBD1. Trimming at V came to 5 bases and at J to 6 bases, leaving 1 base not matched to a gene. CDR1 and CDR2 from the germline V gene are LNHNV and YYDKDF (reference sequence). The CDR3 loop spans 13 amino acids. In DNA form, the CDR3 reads TGTGCCACCAGCCGGACAGGGGGTCAGCCCCAGCATTTT. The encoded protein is CATSRTGGQPQHF.

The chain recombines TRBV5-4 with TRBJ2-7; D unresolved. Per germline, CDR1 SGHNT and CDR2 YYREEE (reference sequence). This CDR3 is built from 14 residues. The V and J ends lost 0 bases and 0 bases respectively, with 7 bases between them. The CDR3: CASSLDRDSYEQYF. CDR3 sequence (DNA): TGTGCCAGCAGCTTGGACCGAGACTCCTACGAGCAGTACTTC.

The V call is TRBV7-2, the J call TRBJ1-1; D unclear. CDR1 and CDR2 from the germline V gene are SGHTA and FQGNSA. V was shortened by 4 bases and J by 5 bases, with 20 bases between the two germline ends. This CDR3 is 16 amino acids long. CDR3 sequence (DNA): TGTGCCAGCAGCTCGCGGATCGGACTGTTAAAAACTGAAGCTTTCTTT. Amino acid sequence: CASSSRIGLLKTEAFF.

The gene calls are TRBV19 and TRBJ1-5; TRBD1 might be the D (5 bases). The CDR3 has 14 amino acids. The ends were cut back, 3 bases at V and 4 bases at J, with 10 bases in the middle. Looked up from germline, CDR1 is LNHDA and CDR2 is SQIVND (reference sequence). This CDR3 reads CASSISGGNQPQHF. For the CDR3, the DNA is TGTGCCAGTAGTATTTCTGGGGGGAATCAGCCCCAGCATTTT.

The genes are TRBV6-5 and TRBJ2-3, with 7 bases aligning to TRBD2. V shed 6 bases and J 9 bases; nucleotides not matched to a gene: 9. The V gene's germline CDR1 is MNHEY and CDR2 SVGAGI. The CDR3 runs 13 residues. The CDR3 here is CASRSGTTQTQYF. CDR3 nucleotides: TGTGCCAGCAGGTCCGGGACTACTCAAACGCAGTATTTT.

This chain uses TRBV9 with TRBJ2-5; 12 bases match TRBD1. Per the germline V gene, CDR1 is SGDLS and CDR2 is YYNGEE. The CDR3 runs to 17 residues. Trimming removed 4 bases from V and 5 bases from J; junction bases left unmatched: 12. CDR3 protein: CASSPSAGTGGWETQYF. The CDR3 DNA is TGTGCCAGCAGCCCATCTGCCGGGACAGGGGGCTGGGAGACCCAGTACTTC.

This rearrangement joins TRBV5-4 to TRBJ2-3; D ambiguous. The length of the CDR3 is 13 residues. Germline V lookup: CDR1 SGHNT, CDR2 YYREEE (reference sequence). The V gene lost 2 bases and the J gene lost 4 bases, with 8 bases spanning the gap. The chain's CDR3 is CASSLPEADTQYF. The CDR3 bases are TGTGCCAGCAGCTTACCAGAGGCAGATACGCAGTATTTT.

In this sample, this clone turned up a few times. The chain's CDR3 is CASGTYNQPQHF. CDR3 bases: TGTGCCAGCGGGACATACAATCAGCCCCAGCATTTT. The V call is TRBV6-5, the J call TRBJ1-5, with D possibly being TRBD1 (6 bases). CDR3 size: 12 residues. From germline, CDR1 is MNHEY and CDR2 SVGAGI. V was cut by 8 bases and J by 3 bases, with 8 bases left in between.

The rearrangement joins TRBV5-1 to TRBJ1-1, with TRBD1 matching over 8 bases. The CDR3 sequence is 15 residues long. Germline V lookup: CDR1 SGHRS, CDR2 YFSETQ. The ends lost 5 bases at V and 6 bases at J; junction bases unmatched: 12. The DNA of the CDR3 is TGCGCCAGCAGTCGAGGACAGGGCGGATTGGCTGAAGCTTTCTTT. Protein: CASSRGQGGLAEAFF.

This CDR3 reads CASSGPPGTEAFF. As DNA, the CDR3 is TGCGCCAGCAGTGGGCCCCCCGGGACTGAAGCTTTCTTT. The chain carries TRBV10-1 and TRBJ1-1; no clear D gene. Trimming cost V 4 bases and J 5 bases, with 11 bases left between them. This CDR3 contains 13 residues. The germline V gene has CDR1 WNHNN and CDR2 SYGVQD (reference sequence).

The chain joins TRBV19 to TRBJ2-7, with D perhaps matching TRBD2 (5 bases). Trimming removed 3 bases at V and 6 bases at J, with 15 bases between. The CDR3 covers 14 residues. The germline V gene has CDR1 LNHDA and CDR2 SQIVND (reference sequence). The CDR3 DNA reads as TGTGCCAGTAGTATCGGGATAGACCCGCGCGAGCAGTACTTC. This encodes CASSIGIDPREQYF.

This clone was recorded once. The DNA of the CDR3 is TGCGCCAGCAGCCCAACAGGGACAGGGGGCGAGCAGTACTTC. Its protein is CASSPTGTGGEQYF. The rearrangement links TRBV5-1 to TRBJ2-7; 11 nucleotides match TRBD1. The CDR3 has 14 amino acids. Trimming removed 4 bases from V and 6 bases from J; junction bases left unmatched: 6. Germline lookup yields CDR1 SGHRS and CDR2 YFSETQ. Full variable domain (missing parts from reference TRBV5-1 and TRBJ2-7): KAGVTQTPRYLIKTRGQQVTLSCSPISGHRSVSWYQQTPGQGLQFLFEYFSETQRNKGNFPGRFSGRQFSNSRSEMNVSTLELGDSALYLCASSPTGTGGEQYFGPGTRLTVT.

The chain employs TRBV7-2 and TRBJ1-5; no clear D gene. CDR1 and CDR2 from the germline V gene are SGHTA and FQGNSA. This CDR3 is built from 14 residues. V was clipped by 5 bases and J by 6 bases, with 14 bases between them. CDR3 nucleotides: TGTGCCAGCAGCGACACACCGGCGGGTCAGCCCCAGCATTTT. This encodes CASSDTPAGQPQHF.

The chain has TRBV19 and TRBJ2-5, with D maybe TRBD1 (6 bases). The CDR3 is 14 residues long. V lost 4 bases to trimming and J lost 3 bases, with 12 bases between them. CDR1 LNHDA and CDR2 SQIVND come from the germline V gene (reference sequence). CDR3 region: CASSTGTPKETQYF. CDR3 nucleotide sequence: TGTGCCAGTAGTACCGGGACACCAAAAGAGACCCAGTACTTC.